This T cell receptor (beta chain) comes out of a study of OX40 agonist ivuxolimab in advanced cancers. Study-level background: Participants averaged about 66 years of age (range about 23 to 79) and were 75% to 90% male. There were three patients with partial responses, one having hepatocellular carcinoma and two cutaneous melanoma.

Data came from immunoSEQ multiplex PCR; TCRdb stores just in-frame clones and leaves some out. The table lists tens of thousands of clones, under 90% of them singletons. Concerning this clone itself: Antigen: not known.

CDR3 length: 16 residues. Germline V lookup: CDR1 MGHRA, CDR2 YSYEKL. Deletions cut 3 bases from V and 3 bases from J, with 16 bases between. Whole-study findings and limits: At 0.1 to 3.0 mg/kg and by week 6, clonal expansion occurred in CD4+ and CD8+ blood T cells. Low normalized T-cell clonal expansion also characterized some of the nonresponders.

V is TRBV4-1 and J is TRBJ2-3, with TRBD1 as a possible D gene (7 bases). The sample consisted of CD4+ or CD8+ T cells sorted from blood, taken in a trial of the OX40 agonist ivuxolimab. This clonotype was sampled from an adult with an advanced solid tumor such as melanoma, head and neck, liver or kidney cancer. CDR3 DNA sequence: TGCGCCAGCAGCCACCAGACAGGGCGGGAAACAGATACGCAGTATTTT. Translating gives CASSHQTGRETDTQYF.